A selection of T cell receptor beta chains follows, all from one sample in a study of shared clonotypes between healthy human individuals. This table comes from immunoSEQ multiplex PCR, and its TCRdb copy is limited to in-frame clones, with some not included. The table has 2 million to 2.5 million clones, 90% to 95% seen once. The sequencing sample was made of naive CD4+ T cells from PBMCs. The receptors derive from a man younger than 35 in good health. Some clones in this sample may be carry-over from other donors' samples. CDR3s include the opening cysteine and the closing phenylalanine or tryptophan. Each record gives: V gene, D gene, J gene, CDR3 protein. A D gene is named only where the DNA matches it firmly.

TRBV28,-,TRBJ1-4,CASSLSGATNEKLFF
TRBV28,TRBD2,TRBJ2-4,CASSHGGAQVKNIQYF
TRBV6-1,-,TRBJ2-3,CASSEGDTQYF
TRBV27,-,TRBJ1-2,CASSSPTQNYGYTF
TRBV4-1,-,TRBJ2-1,CASSQAGRGSYNEQFF
TRBV19,-,TRBJ1-2,CASSIDFRRGYTF
TRBV7-3,TRBD2,TRBJ2-3,CASSLLSGGSASTDTQYF
TRBV4-2,-,TRBJ1-3,CASSQPPSGSGNTIYF
TRBV6-5,-,TRBJ2-3,CASSYGGGSTDTQYF
TRBV4-1,-,TRBJ1-2,CASSHQETYGYTF
TRBV5-1,TRBD1,TRBJ2-7,CASSLGPGQGYYEQYF
TRBV11-1,-,TRBJ2-1,CASSSGLTRAEQFF